Each of the 5 T cell receptor beta chains below was sequenced from the same sample in a study of T cells in narcolepsy (dated by TCRdb to the late 2010s). Libraries were constructed by the immunoSEQ multiplex PCR assay. TCRdb's version of the immuneACCESS table is confined to in-frame rearrangements and falls short of the full clone set. An unresolved V gene accounts for under half of the shortfall where checked; the remainder is of unknown origin. This sample gives roughly 30,000 clones in total; 81% of them show up just once. The ten largest clones take up roughly 2.1% of the sample. Sequencing used memory (CD45RA-) CD4+ T cells from blood. In light of the paper, this sample's cell subset or site label describes: memory T cells sorted ex vivo from peripheral blood. These receptors originate from a human donor in good health.

This chain uses TRBV5-1 with TRBJ2-1; D is possibly TRBD2 (5 bases). This CDR3 has 15 residues. V lost 4 bases and J 5 bases, leaving 16 bases between the germline ends. CDR1 SGHRS and CDR2 YFSETQ come from the germline V gene. CDR3 sequence: CASSPTVASNNEQFF. Here the CDR3 DNA reads TGCGCCAGCAGCCCGACGGTGGCTAGCAACAATGAGCAGTTCTTC.

The V and J genes are TRBV11-3 and TRBJ2-2; TRBD1 or TRBD2 may be the D gene (5 bases each). V was pared by 11 bases and J by 7 bases, with 14 bases between. Germline CDR1 and CDR2: SGHNT and YENEEA. CDR3 length equals 12 residues. CDR3 DNA sequence: TGTGCCTCCCAAGGGGACGGCGGGGAGCTGTTTTTT. This gives the protein CASQGDGGELFF.

The J gene is TRBJ1-1, the V gene TRBV5-1, with D hard to call. Germline CDR1 and CDR2: SGHRS and YFSETQ. The CDR3 loop spans 13 amino acids. Trimming cost V 1 base and J 1 base, with 5 bases left between them. Here the CDR3 DNA reads TGCGCCAGCAGCTTGAGTCAGAACACTGAAGCTTTCTTT. Translation gives CASSLSQNTEAFF.

The V call is TRBV6-4, the J call TRBJ2-1, with 7 bases fitting TRBD2. The CDR3 extends over 15 amino acids. The ends lost 4 bases at V and 6 bases at J; junction bases unmatched: 9. In germline, CDR1 is MRHNA, CDR2 SNTAGT. CDR3: CASSVSSGVINEQFF. CDR3 sequence (DNA): TGTGCCAGCAGTGTATCCAGCGGGGTAATCAATGAGCAGTTCTTC.

This clone was seen only once. V usage is TRBV5-4 and J usage is TRBJ1-2, with D possibly TRBD1 on 6 matching bases. CDR3 length: 14 amino acids. Germline values: CDR1 SGHNT, CDR2 YYREEE (reference sequence). V gave up 4 bases and J gave up 3 bases, with 13 bases separating them. Here the CDR3 reads CASSPGGGDYGYTF. CDR3 nucleotides: TGTGCCAGCAGCCCCGGGGGGGGCGACTATGGCTACACCTTC. The entire variable domain, with the rest obtained from reference TRBV5-4 and TRBJ1-2, is as follows: ETGVTQSPTHLIKTRGQQVTLRCSSQSGHNTVSWYQQALGQGPQFIFQYYREEENGRGNFPPRFSGLQFPNYSSELNVNALELDDSALYLCASSPGGGDYGYTFGSGTRLTVV.